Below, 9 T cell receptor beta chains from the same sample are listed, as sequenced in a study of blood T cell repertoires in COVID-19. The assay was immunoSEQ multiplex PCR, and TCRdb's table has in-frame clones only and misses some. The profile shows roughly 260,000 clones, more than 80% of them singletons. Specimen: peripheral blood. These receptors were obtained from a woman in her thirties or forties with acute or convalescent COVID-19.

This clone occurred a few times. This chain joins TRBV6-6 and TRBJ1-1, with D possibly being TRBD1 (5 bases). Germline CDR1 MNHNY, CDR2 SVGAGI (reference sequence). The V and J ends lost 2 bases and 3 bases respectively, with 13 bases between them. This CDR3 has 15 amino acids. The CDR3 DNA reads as TGTGCCAGCAGTTACGGGGGGTCCGGGGACACTGAAGCTTTCTTT. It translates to CASSYGGSGDTEAFF.

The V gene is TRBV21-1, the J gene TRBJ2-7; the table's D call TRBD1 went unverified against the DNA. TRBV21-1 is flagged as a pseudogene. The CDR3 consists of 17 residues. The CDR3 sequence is CASSKFYWDRDSYEQYV. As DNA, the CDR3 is TGTGCCAGCAGCAAATTTTATTGGGACAGGGACTCCTACGAGCAGTACGTC.

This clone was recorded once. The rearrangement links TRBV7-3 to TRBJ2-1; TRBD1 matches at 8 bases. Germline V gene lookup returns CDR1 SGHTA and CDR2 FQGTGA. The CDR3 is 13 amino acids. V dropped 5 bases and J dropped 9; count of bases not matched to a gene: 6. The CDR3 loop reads CASSTQDRAEQFF. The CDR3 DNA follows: TGTGCCAGCAGCACTCAGGACAGGGCTGAGCAGTTCTTC.

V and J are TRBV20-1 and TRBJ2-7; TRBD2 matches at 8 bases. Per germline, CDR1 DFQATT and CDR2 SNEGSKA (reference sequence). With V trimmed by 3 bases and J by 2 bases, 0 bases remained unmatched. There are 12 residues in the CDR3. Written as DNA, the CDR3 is TGCAGTGCTAGTAGCGGGACCTACGAGCAGTACGTC. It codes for CSASSGTYEQYV.

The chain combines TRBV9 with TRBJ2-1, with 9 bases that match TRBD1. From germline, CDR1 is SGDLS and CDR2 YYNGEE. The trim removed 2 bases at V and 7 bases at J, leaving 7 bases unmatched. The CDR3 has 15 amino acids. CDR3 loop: CASSVGGTGLNEQFF. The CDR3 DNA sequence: TGTGCCAGCAGCGTTGGGGGGACAGGGTTAAATGAGCAGTTCTTC.

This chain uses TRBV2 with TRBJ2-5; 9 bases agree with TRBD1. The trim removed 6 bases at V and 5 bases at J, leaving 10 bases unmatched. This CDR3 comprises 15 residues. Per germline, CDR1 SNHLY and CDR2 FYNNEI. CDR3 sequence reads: CASRARTGAAETQYF. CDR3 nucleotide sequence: TGTGCCAGCAGGGCCAGGACAGGGGCAGCGGAGACCCAGTACTTC.

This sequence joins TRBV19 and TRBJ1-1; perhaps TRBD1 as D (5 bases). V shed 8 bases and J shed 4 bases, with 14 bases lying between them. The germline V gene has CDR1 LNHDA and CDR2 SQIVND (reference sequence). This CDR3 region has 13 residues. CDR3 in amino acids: CASAREGSTEAFF. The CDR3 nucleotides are TGTGCCAGTGCCAGGGAGGGGAGCACTGAAGCTTTCTTT.

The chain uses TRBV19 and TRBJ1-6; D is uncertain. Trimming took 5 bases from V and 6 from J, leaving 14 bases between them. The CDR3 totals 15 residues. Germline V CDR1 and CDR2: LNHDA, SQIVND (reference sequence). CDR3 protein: CASSPNLVSNSPLHF. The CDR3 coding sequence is TGTGCCAGTAGTCCTAATCTCGTGAGTAATTCACCCCTCCACTTT.

Written as DNA, the CDR3 is TGTGCCAGCAGTTTACGGGCGGGACAGGGGCGATCACCCCTCCACTTT. Protein: CASSLRAGQGRSPLHF. This chain joins TRBV27 and TRBJ1-6; 10 bases map to TRBD1. The J segment lost 10 bases and the V segment lost 2 bases, leaving 8 bases of the junction unmatched. The CDR3 consists of 16 residues. Germline CDR1 and CDR2: MNHEY and SMNVEV (reference sequence).